The entry below gives a single T cell receptor (beta chain) sequence along with its context. Its target is not known. The data derive from a study of shared clonotypes between healthy human individuals. Per the original methods: In the immunoSEQ data, sequences were junction-only and lacked quality scores, so filtering differed. Produced via immunoSEQ multiplex PCR; TCRdb's table is partial and in-frame only. V, J and clone size reflect that table, while D and trimming were determined from the DNA. Of 500,000 to 700,000 clones in the sample, roughly 95% were seen once. The CDR3 extends over 14 amino acids. Trimming took 4 bases from V and 0 from J, leaving 10 bases between them. Germline CDR1 reads MNHEY; CDR2 reads SVGAGI. Findings and limits, study-wide: The generation probabilities recorded for non-shared clonotypes fell below those of clonotypes shared by all four donors.

Only CD45RO-negative cells positively selected for CCR7 counted as naive CD8 cells, so terminally differentiated effector memory CD45RA+ cells were excluded. The V gene is TRBV6-5, the J gene TRBJ2-7, with D tentatively TRBD2 (5 bases). What was sequenced was naive CD8+ T cells sorted from blood. The TCR comes from a young woman in good health. CDR3 protein: CASSSGLSSYEQYF. CDR3 bases: TGTGCCAGCAGTTCAGGACTGAGCTCCTACGAGCAGTACTTC.